This TCR beta chain was captured in a study of blood T cells in healthy people across ages. A J-beta primer mix and a sample-barcoded 5' primer were used in a second PCR of about 7 to 11 cycles. One entry per CDR3 protein, called by TCRdb with MiXCR from the 5' RACE reads. Of about 580,000 distinct CDR3 sequences listed, about 45% were seen once; the top ten hold under 30%. This clonotype was seen a few times. The authors drew 8.5 to 10 milliliters of peripheral blood from each donor. The CDR3 is 14 amino acids. J gave up 9 bases and V 3 bases, and 4 bases lay outside the gene matches. The germline CDR1 and CDR2 sequences are LGHDT and YNNKEL (reference sequence).

Sequencing input: blood. The receptor's source is a man at least 80 years old in good health. V gene TRBV3-1 combines with J gene TRBJ2-1; TRBD2 aligns across 11 bases. CDR3 residues: CASSQGTSGREQFF. The CDR3 region has the DNA TGTGCCAGCAGCCAGGGGACTAGCGGCCGTGAGCAGTTCTTC.